Following are 25 T cell receptor beta chains from one sample sequenced in a study of response to subunit inactivated influenza vaccine. MiXCR, applied by TCRdb to the RT-PCR reads, yields one record per CDR3 protein. The table has more than 600,000 distinct CDR3 sequences, around 20% seen once. The sample consisted of PBMCs from blood, taken around 5 days after vaccination. These receptors all come from a man aged 45-65 years who received an inactivated influenza vaccine.

Many counts were recorded for this clonotype. The chain links TRBV10-3 to TRBJ2-7; a weak D match, TRBD1 (6 bases). Germline CDR1 ENHRY, CDR2 SYGVKD. V lost 4 bases, J lost 3 bases, and 10 bases lay in between. This CDR3 has 13 residues. CDR3 sequence (DNA): TGTGCCATCAGTGGGGGGACAAACTACGAGCAGTACTTC. Its translation: CAISGGTNYEQYF.

This clonotype was seen at least ten times. The rearrangement uses TRBV20-1 and TRBJ1-2, with D perhaps matching TRBD1 (5 bases). CDR1 is DFQATT and CDR2 is SNEGSKA in the germline V gene (reference sequence). Deletions cut 3 bases from V and 4 bases from J, with 24 bases between. The CDR3 is 17 amino acids. CDR3 DNA sequence: TGCAGTGCTAGGCTTGAAAAGACAGCGAAAAACCTCTATGGCTACACCTTC. Translating it yields CSARLEKTAKNLYGYTF.

The rearrangement uses TRBV4-2 and TRBJ1-2; a possible D gene is TRBD1 (6 bases). The CDR3 consists of 14 residues. CDR1 is LGHNA, CDR2 YNFKEQ, per germline. Trimming pared 2 bases from V and 6 bases from J, leaving 13 bases between. Here the CDR3 DNA reads TGTGCCAGCAGCCAACTGGACAGCATACATGGCTACACCTTC. It encodes CASSQLDSIHGYTF.

In this sample, this clonotype turned up many times. The chain is built from TRBV7-2 and TRBJ2-3, with D possibly matching TRBD1 (6 bases). V was shortened by 5 bases and J by 2 bases, with 11 bases between the two germline ends. CDR3 length: 14 residues. Germline loops: CDR1 SGHTA, CDR2 FQGNSA. The chain's CDR3 is CASSLGTSTDTQYF. The CDR3 coding sequence is TGTGCCAGCAGCCTCGGGACATCCACAGATACGCAGTATTTT.

The chain uses TRBV20-1 and TRBJ2-7; 10 bases line up with TRBD1. V shed 5 bases, J shed 3 bases, and the junction held 7 bases outside the gene matches. Germline loops: CDR1 DFQATT, CDR2 SNEGSKA (reference sequence). The CDR3 is made up of 14 amino acids. CDR3 nucleotide sequence: TGCAGTGCTTCAGCCGGGACAGGGGACTACGAGCAGTACTTC. Amino acid sequence: CSASAGTGDYEQYF.

The chain couples TRBV12-3 or TRBV12-4 to TRBJ2-2; 9 positions match TRBD2. The CDR3 contains 18 residues. V shed 7 bases and J 6 bases; nucleotides not matched to a gene: 18. The CDR3 nucleotides are TGTGCCAGCATGTCTTTCTTTTGGCGGGAGGGCCCAGCCGGGGAGCTGTTTTTT. This codes for CASMSFFWREGPAGELFF.

Only a few counts were recorded for this clonotype. This rearrangement joins TRBV4-3 to TRBJ1-2, with D hard to call. The CDR3 sequence is 14 residues long. Germline CDR1 LGHNA, CDR2 YSLEER. V dropped 0 bases and J dropped 2 bases, with 7 bases sitting between them. The CDR3 nucleotides read TGCGCCAGCAGCCAAGATAGGACCAACTATGGCTACACCTTC. Its protein product is CASSQDRTNYGYTF.

This sequence joins TRBV15 and TRBJ2-7; D possibly corresponds to TRBD1 (5 bases). This CDR3 region has 16 residues. The germline V gene encodes CDR1 LNHNV and CDR2 YYDKDF (reference sequence). The V and J ends lost 5 bases and 0 bases respectively, with 17 bases between them. DNA of the CDR3: TGTGCCACCAGCCCTTTGAAGGGGTTCGTCTCCTACGAGCAGTACTTC. Its translation is CATSPLKGFVSYEQYF.

This clonotype was found a few times. The rearrangement links TRBV9 to TRBJ2-2, with TRBD2 matching 7 bases. The CDR3 covers 14 residues. Germline-derived CDR1 and CDR2 are SGDLS and YYNGEE. V lost 4 bases, J lost 9 bases, and 9 bases stayed unmatched. CDR3 in amino acids: CASSTTTSAWELFF. The CDR3 nucleotides read TGTGCCAGCAGCACTACAACTAGCGCATGGGAGCTGTTTTTT.

This chain uses TRBV25-1 with TRBJ2-7; maybe TRBD2 (6 bases). The V end lost 5 bases, the J end lost 2 bases, and 16 bases lay between the germline ends. Germline CDR1 and CDR2: MGHDK and SYGVNS. The CDR3 loop spans 15 amino acids. CDR3 loop: CASSPGLLQAYEQYF. The DNA of the CDR3 is TGTGCCAGCAGTCCGGGACTTCTCCAGGCCTACGAGCAGTACTTC.

This clonotype was seen ten or more times. The V gene is TRBV10-3, the J gene TRBJ1-6; 8 nucleotides agree with TRBD1. J was trimmed by 8 bases and V by 4 bases; bases with no gene match: 1. This CDR3 has 13 residues. The V gene's germline CDR1 is ENHRY and CDR2 SYGVKD. CDR3: CAISGQGHSPLHF. CDR3 DNA: TGTGCCATCAGTGGACAGGGGCATTCACCCCTCCACTTT.

This clonotype was recorded a few times. The chain employs TRBV30 and TRBJ2-2, with D maybe TRBD1 (6 bases). The germline CDR1 and CDR2 sequences are GTSNPN and SVGIG (reference sequence). This CDR3 has 15 residues. Between the trimmed V and J ends, which lost 4 bases and 3 bases, there was a span of 15 bases. The CDR3 sequence is CAWKGDFSDTGELFF. In nucleotides, the CDR3 is TGTGCCTGGAAGGGGGATTTTAGTGACACCGGGGAGCTGTTTTTT.

J is TRBJ2-3 and V is TRBV5-1; D is undetermined. Trimming stripped 2 bases from V and 6 bases from J, with 10 bases between. Germline values: CDR1 SGHRS, CDR2 YFSETQ. This CDR3 region has 13 residues. The CDR3 DNA sequence: TGCGCCAGCAGCTTCAACGACGGGGATACGCAGTATTTT. Translation gives CASSFNDGDTQYF.

The sample holds a few counts of this clonotype. The chain joins TRBV5-5 to TRBJ2-5, with D perhaps given as TRBD1 or TRBD2 (7 bases each). This CDR3 comprises 14 residues. Germline CDR1 SGHKS, CDR2 YYEKEE (reference sequence). V lost 4 bases, J lost 12 bases, and 22 bases lay in between. The CDR3 DNA reads TGTGCCAGCAGCGGGGGGGGAAACAGGGGTAAAAAGTACTTC. Its translation is CASSGGGNRGKKYF.

Concerning this clonotype itself: One base separates it from a far larger clone, so it is likely a read error. This chain uses TRBV11-2 with TRBJ2-2; D gene uncertain. The CDR3 totals 13 residues. From germline, CDR1 is SGHAT and CDR2 FQNNGV. In DNA form, the CDR3 reads TGTGCCAGCATCTTAGGGAACACCGGGGAGCTGTTTTTT. Its translation: CASILGNTGELFF.

The genes are TRBV12-3 or TRBV12-4 and TRBJ2-1; 12 bases map to TRBD2. CDR3 length: 16 residues. Trimming cost V 6 bases and J 3 bases; bases outside gene matches: 6. CDR3 nucleotide sequence: TGTGCCAGCAGAGCTAGCGGGGGGGGCAACTACAATGAGCAGTTCTTC. As protein: CASRASGGGNYNEQFF.

The chain combines TRBV5-5 with TRBJ2-7, with D perhaps TRBD1 (6 bases). Trimming took 5 bases from V and 1 from J, leaving 13 bases between them. This CDR3 comprises 14 residues. CDR1 and CDR2 from the germline V gene are SGHKS and YYEKEE (reference sequence). The CDR3 loop is CASRYQQGSYEQYF. The CDR3 DNA reads as TGTGCCAGCAGGTACCAACAGGGTTCCTACGAGCAGTACTTC.

This clonotype showed up just a few times. The J gene is TRBJ2-2, the V gene TRBV4-2; TRBD2 aligns across 16 bases. Germline V lookup: CDR1 LGHNA, CDR2 YNFKEQ. V lost 10 bases to trimming and J lost 3 bases; unmatched junction nucleotides: 8. The CDR3 extends over 17 amino acids. The DNA of the CDR3 is TGTGCCACCAGGGGACTAGCGGGGGGGCTTGACACCGGGGAGCTGTTTTTT. Translated, it gives CATRGLAGGLDTGELFF.

V is TRBV20-1 and J is TRBJ2-3; 9 positions match TRBD2. The CDR3 is made up of 16 amino acids. V trimming: 1 base; J trimming: 0 bases; junction bases outside the gene matches: 5. Germline values: CDR1 DFQATT, CDR2 SNEGSKA (reference sequence). In DNA, the CDR3 is TGCAGTGCTAGAGTTCTAGCGGGACCTAGCACAGATACGCAGTATTTT. Protein: CSARVLAGPSTDTQYF.

With respect to this clonotype: Germline and junction disagree at one end, which may indicate a read error. The chain carries TRBV20-1 and TRBJ2-1; the match to TRBD2 covers 14 bases. Germline assignment: CDR1 DFQATT and CDR2 SNEGSKA (reference sequence). The CDR3 spans 17 residues. This CDR3 is CSAGLAGGSLSYKEQFF. The CDR3 coding sequence is TGCAGTGCTGGACTAGCGGGAGGATCCCTTTCCTACAAGGAGCAGTTCTTC.

This chain uses TRBV12-3 or TRBV12-4 with TRBJ1-1; 7 positions agree with TRBD1. The CDR3 runs 13 residues. Trimming took 5 bases from V and 5 from J; bases not matched to a gene: 5. The CDR3 nucleotides are TGTGCCAGCAGTCGGGACAGAGAAACTGAAGCTTTCTTT. It specifies CASSRDRETEAFF.

The J gene is TRBJ2-7, the V gene TRBV6-6, with 8 bases lining up with TRBD2. The junction had 8 bases not matched to a gene; V was cut back by 7 bases and J by 6 bases. Germline assignment: CDR1 MNHNY and CDR2 SVGAGI (reference sequence). The length of the CDR3 is 13 residues. Here the CDR3 DNA reads TGTGCCAGCACTGGGGGGACTAGGCTCGAGCAGTACTTC. It yields the protein CASTGGTRLEQYF.

The gene calls are TRBV20-1 and TRBJ2-1; a possible D gene is TRBD2 (6 bases). The germline CDR1 and CDR2 sequences are DFQATT and SNEGSKA (reference sequence). This CDR3 has 14 residues. V lost 3 bases and J 6 bases, leaving 15 bases between the germline ends. CDR3 in DNA: TGCAGTGCTAGTGGGACTCATATTCCCAATGAGCAGTTCTTC. It specifies CSASGTHIPNEQFF.

This rearrangement joins TRBV20-1 to TRBJ2-7; D might be TRBD1 or TRBD2, each matching 5 bases. The CDR3 has 14 residues. Germline loops: CDR1 DFQATT, CDR2 SNEGSKA (reference sequence). V lost 5 bases and J lost 6, with 20 bases in between. DNA of the CDR3: TGCAGTGCTCAGACTCCCCGCCTTGGGGGCGAGCAGTACTTC. Its translation: CSAQTPRLGGEQYF.

This clonotype was seen only a few times. The chain joins TRBV6-1 to TRBJ2-3, with 10 bases identical to TRBD2. Germline trimming cut 6 bases from V and 4 bases from J; bases unmatched to any gene: 7. From germline, CDR1 is MNHNS and CDR2 SASEGT. The CDR3 length is 15 residues. CDR3 sequence: CASSSRGLASDTQYF. The CDR3 DNA follows: TGTGCCAGCAGCTCTAGGGGACTAGCGTCAGATACGCAGTATTTT.